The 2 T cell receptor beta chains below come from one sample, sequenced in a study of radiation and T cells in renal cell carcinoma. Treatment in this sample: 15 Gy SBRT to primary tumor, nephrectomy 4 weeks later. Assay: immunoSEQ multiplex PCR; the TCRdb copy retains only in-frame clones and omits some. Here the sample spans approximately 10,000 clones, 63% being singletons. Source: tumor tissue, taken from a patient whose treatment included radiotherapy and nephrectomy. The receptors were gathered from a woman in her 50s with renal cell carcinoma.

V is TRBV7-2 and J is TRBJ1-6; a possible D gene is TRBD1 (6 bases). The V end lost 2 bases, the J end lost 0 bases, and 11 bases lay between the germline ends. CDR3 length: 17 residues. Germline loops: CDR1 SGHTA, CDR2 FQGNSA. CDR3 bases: TGTGCCAGCAGCTTACCTGGACAGCGCTCCTATAATTCACCCCTCCACTTT. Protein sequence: CASSLPGQRSYNSPLHF.

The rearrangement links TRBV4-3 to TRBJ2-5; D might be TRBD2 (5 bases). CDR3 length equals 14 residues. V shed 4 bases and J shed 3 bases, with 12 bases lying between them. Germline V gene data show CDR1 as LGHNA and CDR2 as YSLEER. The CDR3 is CASSPSWGEETQYF. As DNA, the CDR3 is TGCGCCAGCAGCCCGTCTTGGGGAGAAGAGACCCAGTACTTC.